The subject of this entry is one T cell receptor (beta chain). Its antigen is unknown. Trimming shortened V by 4 bases and J by 4 bases, and 13 bases separated the two germline ends. The germline CDR1 and CDR2 sequences are MNHEY and SVGAGI. The CDR3 sequence is 14 residues long. This sample is drawn from a study of cytomegalovirus exposure and HLA in healthy donors. It was with 60 Vbeta and 13 Jbeta primers that the PCR ran. Sequencing used immunoSEQ multiplex PCR; TCRdb keeps in-frame clones, though not all of them. In the table there are around 130,000 clones, 80% of which are singletons. Study-wide results and limits: Most TCR sequences were rare, but some public TCRs occurred in many donors. Judged likely to be a sequencing artifact was a cluster of highly shared sequence variants. No immune exposure information besides CMV serostatus was available. At a 0.05 false discovery rate, a later analysis found around 15,000 TCR beta sequences to be associated with HLA alleles.

The TCR originated in a middle-aged woman in good health and CMV-seronegative. The sample consisted of PBMCs. The J gene is TRBJ1-2, the V gene TRBV6-5; TRBD1 might be the D (5 bases). CDR3 coding DNA: TGTGCCAGCAGTTTGGACACGCCGCCCTATGGCTACACCTTC. Translating it yields CASSLDTPPYGYTF.